The next 3 T cell receptor beta chains were all read from a single sample in a study of CD8 T cells in Susac syndrome. A quantity of about 0.5 to 1 ug RNA underwent reverse transcription using random hexamers. TCRdb recomputed calls from the immunoSEQ multiplex PCR reads with MiXCR, one row per CDR3 protein. Of 150,000 to 200,000 distinct CDR3 sequences in the sample, about 93% are singletons; the top ten hold roughly 0.094%. The sequencing sample was made of CD4+ T cells from PBMCs. These receptors came from a human donor with multiple sclerosis.

This chain connects TRBV6-5 to TRBJ2-6, with D unclear. The CDR3 spans 15 residues. CDR1 MNHEY and CDR2 SVGAGI come from the germline V gene. V lost 5 bases and J lost 2, with 10 bases in between. CDR3 nucleotide sequence: TGTGCCAGCAGTGGAGTGGGAACTGGGGCCAACGTCCTGACTTTC. As protein: CASSGVGTGANVLTF.

This chain links TRBV7-9 with TRBJ1-5; D remains unclear. This CDR3 is built from 11 residues. V was clipped by 1 base and J by 10 bases, with 5 bases between them. Germline values: CDR1 SEHNR, CDR2 FQNEAQ (reference sequence). The CDR3 protein is CASSLGGPQHF. DNA of the CDR3: TGTGCCAGCAGCTTAGGGGGACCCCAGCATTTT.

The DNA for the CDR3 is TGTGCCATCAGTGGGTTGGGGGAGACCCAGTACTTC. Amino acid sequence: CAISGLGETQYF. The chain carries TRBV10-3 and TRBJ2-5; D call uncertain. V lost 4 bases, J lost 5 bases, and 8 bases lay in between. The germline gives CDR1 ENHRY, CDR2 SYGVKD. CDR3 length: 12 amino acids.